Below are 21 T cell receptor beta chains sequenced from a single sample in a study of blood T cell repertoires in COVID-19. The method was immunoSEQ multiplex PCR; TCRdb's version includes in-frame clones alone and lacks a portion of them. The sample lists 240,000 or so clones; about four fifths were seen once. The specimen was peripheral blood. The origin of the receptors is a woman of 80 years or more with COVID-19, enrolled during active disease.

The rearrangement joins TRBV5-1 to TRBJ2-3; perhaps TRBD2 as D (6 bases). V was trimmed by 1 base and J by 2 bases, leaving 14 bases between them. This CDR3 spans 16 amino acids. CDR1 is SGHRS, CDR2 YFSETQ, per germline. The CDR3 nucleotides are TGCGCCAGCAGCTTGTTTGGGGGAGGAAACACAGATACGCAGTATTTT. This sequence encodes CASSLFGGGNTDTQYF.

V gene TRBV9 combines with J gene TRBJ2-2; 9 bases fit TRBD2. V shed 1 base, J shed 7 bases, and the junction held 5 bases outside the gene matches. Germline CDR1 reads SGDLS; CDR2 reads YYNGEE. The CDR3 totals 15 residues. CDR3 loop: CASSVFSGSNGELFF. The CDR3 DNA sequence: TGTGCCAGCAGCGTATTTAGCGGGAGTAACGGGGAGCTGTTTTTT.

The gene calls are TRBV5-1 and TRBJ1-3, with 8 bases matching TRBD1. The CDR3 is made up of 15 amino acids. In germline, CDR1 is SGHRS, CDR2 YFSETQ. With V trimmed by 3 bases and J by 0 bases, 2 bases remained unmatched. The CDR3 reads CASSSGGFSGNTIYF. Here the CDR3 DNA reads TGCGCCAGCAGCTCAGGGGGCTTCTCTGGAAACACCATATATTTT. The full variable domain, in which reference TRBV5-1 and TRBJ1-3 provide the parts outside the CDR3, is KAGVTQTPRYLIKTRGQQVTLSCSPISGHRSVSWYQQTPGQGLQFLFEYFSETQRNKGNFPGRFSGRQFSNSRSEMNVSTLELGDSALYLCASSSGGFSGNTIYFGEGSWLTVV.

The chain combines TRBV19 with TRBJ1-1; 7 nucleotides match TRBD1. J was trimmed by 0 bases and V by 5 bases; bases with no gene match: 12. CDR3 length: 17 amino acids. Germline V lookup: CDR1 LNHDA, CDR2 SQIVND (reference sequence). The CDR3 reads CASSGWTGYFMNTEAFF. The CDR3 nucleotides read TGTGCCAGTAGTGGTTGGACAGGCTATTTCATGAACACTGAAGCTTTCTTT.

There are a few counts of this clone. J is TRBJ2-5 and V is TRBV6-2 or TRBV6-3, with TRBD2 matching over 15 bases. The V and J ends lost 6 bases and 1 base, in that order; junction bases with no gene match: 9. The CDR3 is 18 amino acids. CDR1 and CDR2 (germline): MNHEY, SVGEGT. The CDR3 DNA sequence: TGTGCCAGCAGCCTCCACCCGGGACTAGCGGGAGGCCAAGAGACCCAGTACTTC. Amino acid sequence: CASSLHPGLAGGQETQYF.

The sample holds one count of this clone. The chain employs TRBV30 and TRBJ1-2; D is unresolved. The germline CDR1 and CDR2 sequences are GTSNPN and SVGIG (reference sequence). The CDR3 covers 12 residues. The V end was cut by 2 bases, the J end by 8 bases, with 12 bases between. The DNA for the CDR3 is TGTGCCTGGAGTCCCGGGTCTGGAGGCTACACCTTC. It yields the protein CAWSPGSGGYTF.

This chain connects TRBV19 to TRBJ2-3, with D possibly matching TRBD2 (7 bases). The CDR3 contains 15 residues. V dropped 7 bases and J dropped 8 bases, with 22 bases sitting between them. Germline CDR1 is LNHDA and CDR2 is SQIVND (reference sequence). The CDR3 here is CASTLAGGQLGTQYF. For the CDR3, the DNA is TGTGCCAGTACCCTAGCCGGGGGGCAACTTGGTACGCAGTATTTT.

J is TRBJ1-2 and V is TRBV3-1 (or the pseudogene TRBV3-2); D gene uncertain. The CDR3 length is 14 residues. With 5 bases removed from V and 8 bases from J, the gap between germline ends came to 18 bases. Germline V gene sequence: CDR1 LGHDT, CDR2 YNNKEL (reference sequence). CDR3 DNA: TGTGCCAGCAGCGAGGGTCATCGCCGCACGGGCTACACCTTC. Translation: CASSEGHRRTGYTF.

The rearrangement uses TRBV19 and TRBJ1-1; D not resolved. With 5 bases removed from V and 9 bases from J, the gap between germline ends came to 25 bases. The CDR3 is 16 amino acids. Germline CDR1 is LNHDA and CDR2 is SQIVND (reference sequence). CDR3 sequence: CASSQDETISGGKAFF. In nucleotides, the CDR3 is TGTGCCAGTAGTCAGGACGAGACGATCAGCGGAGGTAAAGCTTTCTTT.

The CDR3 is CASSIGTGVSGANVLTF. The CDR3 nucleotides are TGCGCCAGCAGCATCGGGACAGGAGTCTCTGGGGCCAACGTCCTGACTTTC. The J gene is TRBJ2-6, the V gene TRBV5-1; 8 nucleotides line up with TRBD1. The V gene's germline CDR1 is SGHRS and CDR2 YFSETQ. The CDR3 has 17 amino acids. Germline trimming cut 4 bases from V and 0 bases from J; bases unmatched to any gene: 6.

The V and J genes are TRBV18 and TRBJ2-5, with D tentatively TRBD1 (7 bases). The CDR3 sequence is 14 residues long. The germline gives CDR1 KGHSH, CDR2 LQKENI. Trimming pared 3 bases from V and 1 base from J, leaving 9 bases between. This chain's CDR3 is CASSPRDSQETQYF. In DNA form, the CDR3 reads TGTGCCAGCTCACCGCGGGACAGCCAAGAGACCCAGTACTTC.

The chain carries TRBV19 and TRBJ1-2; D unresolved. The CDR3 spans 13 residues. Trimming removed 6 bases from V and 2 bases from J, with 10 bases in between. Germline V CDR1 and CDR2: LNHDA, SQIVND (reference sequence). The DNA for the CDR3 is TGTGCCAGTAGGCGAGAAGCCAACTATGGCTACACCTTC. Translation: CASRREANYGYTF.

This clone appeared a few times. This chain links TRBV9 with TRBJ2-2; D perhaps matches TRBD1 (5 bases). Trimming removed 4 bases at V and 6 bases at J, with 13 bases between. Germline loops: CDR1 SGDLS, CDR2 YYNGEE. CDR3 size: 14 residues. The DNA for the CDR3 is TGTGCCAGCAGCCGTTCCAGGGTAGCCGGGGAGCTGTTTTTT. Residues: CASSRSRVAGELFF.

The genes are TRBV5-4 and TRBJ2-5, with a weak D call TRBD1 (6 bases). The germline gives CDR1 SGHNT, CDR2 YYREEE (reference sequence). CDR3 length equals 14 residues. V gave up 4 bases and J gave up 0 bases, with 10 bases separating them. This CDR3 is CASSHDRNQETQYF. In DNA form, the CDR3 reads TGTGCCAGCAGCCACGACAGGAACCAAGAGACCCAGTACTTC.

The rearrangement uses TRBV13 and TRBJ2-7; D is uncertain. The CDR3 has 13 amino acids. Germline assignment: CDR1 PRHDT and CDR2 FYEKMQ (reference sequence). Trimming pared 2 bases from V and 6 bases from J, leaving 11 bases between. CDR3 in amino acids: CASSLNSPGEQYF. The CDR3 nucleotides read TGTGCCAGCAGCTTAAACTCTCCTGGCGAGCAGTACTTC.

J is TRBJ2-2 and V is TRBV5-4; a weak D match, TRBD2 (6 bases). This CDR3 contains 16 residues. The V end was cut by 4 bases, the J end by 3 bases, with 16 bases between. The V gene's germline CDR1 is SGHNT and CDR2 YYREEE (reference sequence). The CDR3 here is CASSHSGSKYTGELFF. DNA for the CDR3: TGTGCCAGCAGCCATAGCGGATCCAAATACACCGGGGAGCTGTTTTTT.

This clone was observed once. V and J are TRBV9 and TRBJ2-2; 10 nucleotides match TRBD1. The germline gives CDR1 SGDLS, CDR2 YYNGEE. V gave up 3 bases and J gave up 7 bases; unmatched junction bases: 12. The CDR3 length is 17 residues. The CDR3 spells CASSARGDRGLRGELFF. Here the CDR3 DNA reads TGTGCCAGCAGCGCGCGGGGGGACAGGGGACTCCGCGGGGAGCTGTTTTTT.

The V call is TRBV15, the J call TRBJ1-5; 7 nucleotides agree with TRBD1. CDR3 length: 18 residues. V dropped 1 base and J dropped 1; count of bases not matched to a gene: 10. Germline CDR1 is LNHNV and CDR2 is YYDKDF (reference sequence). CDR3 sequence reads: CATSRADIGGSSNQPQHF. The CDR3 bases are TGTGCCACCAGCAGAGCAGATATAGGGGGCAGCAGCAATCAGCCCCAGCATTTT.

The rearrangement uses TRBV15 and TRBJ1-5, with D possibly TRBD1 on 5 matching bases. CDR1 LNHNV and CDR2 YYDKDF come from the germline V gene (reference sequence). The V end lost 0 bases, the J end lost 2 bases, and 11 bases lay between the germline ends. The CDR3 loop spans 16 amino acids. The CDR3 protein is CATSRDRVVGNQPQHF. The CDR3 DNA follows: TGTGCCACCAGCAGAGACAGGGTAGTTGGCAATCAGCCCCAGCATTTT.

This chain joins TRBV5-6 and TRBJ1-1, with 7 bases fitting TRBD1. The germline gives CDR1 SGHDT, CDR2 YYEEEE. CDR3 length: 13 residues. The ends lost 4 bases at V and 7 bases at J; junction bases unmatched: 7. CDR3 protein: CASSTGDSLEAFF. CDR3 in DNA: TGTGCCAGCAGCACCGGGGACAGCCTTGAAGCTTTCTTT.

The chain recombines TRBV3-1 (or the pseudogene TRBV3-2) with TRBJ1-2; no firm D call. The length of the CDR3 is 13 residues. CDR1 LGHDT and CDR2 YNNKEL come from the germline V gene (reference sequence). Trimming stripped 4 bases from V and 3 bases from J, with 9 bases between. The DNA for the CDR3 is TGTGCCAGCAGCCGTGTAAGCCACTATGGCTACACCTTC. It yields the protein CASSRVSHYGYTF.